One sample yielded the 10 T cell receptor beta chains listed below, sequenced in a study of T cells in Graves' hyperthyroidism and ophthalmopathy. Regions amplified from RNA transcripts were the TCR beta CDR3 regions. Initially, a first-round RT-PCR of the TCR CDR3 employed the HTBI primer set. TCRdb reprocessed the multiplex PCR reads via MiXCR and lists one record per CDR3 protein. This table holds 500,000 to 800,000 distinct CDR3 sequences, approximately 14% found once. The sample comprised blood. Every receptor here comes from a woman aged 50 to 60 with Graves' ophthalmopathy.

This clonotype was detected ten times or more. The rearrangement links TRBV7-3 to TRBJ1-1, with 9 bases identical to TRBD1. The CDR3 is made up of 15 amino acids. CDR1 and CDR2 (germline): SGHTA, FQGTGA. V gave up 7 bases and J gave up 4 bases; unmatched junction bases: 10. The CDR3: CASKKGTGSFTEAFF. For the CDR3, the DNA is TGTGCCAGCAAAAAGGGGACAGGGTCATTCACTGAAGCTTTCTTT. The full variable domain, with the rest looked up from reference TRBV7-3 and TRBJ1-1, is GAGVSQTPSNKVTEKGKYVELRCDPISGHTALYWYRQSLGQGPEFLIYFQGTGAADDSGLPNDRFFAVRPEGSVSTLKIQRTERGDSAVYLCASKKGTGSFTEAFFGQGTRLTVV.

This clonotype was picked up many times. This chain links TRBV27 with TRBJ2-5; 11 positions match TRBD2. CDR3 length equals 16 residues. J was trimmed by 1 base and V by 6 bases; bases with no gene match: 7. CDR1 is MNHEY and CDR2 is SMNVEV in the germline V gene (reference sequence). As DNA, the CDR3 is TGTGCCAGCAGCCTTAGCGGGAGGGCACCCCAAGAGACCCAGTACTTC. This translates into CASSLSGRAPQETQYF.

Only a few counts were recorded for this clonotype. The chain employs TRBV20-1 and TRBJ2-7, with D unresolved. The CDR3 is 13 residues long. The V end lost 7 bases, the J end lost 1 base, and 14 bases lay between the germline ends. The germline CDR1 and CDR2 sequences are DFQATT and SNEGSKA (reference sequence). CDR3 in amino acids: CSERQPPSYEQYF. The CDR3 nucleotides read TGCAGTGAGAGACAACCCCCTTCCTACGAGCAGTACTTC.

This clonotype was observed at least ten times. The V call is TRBV30, the J call TRBJ2-3, with TRBD2 matching over 10 bases. Trimming took 3 bases from V and 1 from J; bases not matched to a gene: 7. CDR1 GTSNPN and CDR2 SVGIG come from the germline V gene (reference sequence). CDR3 length: 16 amino acids. The CDR3 is CAWSAFGLAGTDTQYF. DNA of the CDR3: TGTGCCTGGAGCGCCTTTGGACTAGCGGGCACAGATACGCAGTATTTT.

This clonotype was seen many times. This chain uses TRBV12-3 or TRBV12-4 with TRBJ2-3; 9 bases fit TRBD1. The CDR3 length is 16 residues. V was pared by 5 bases and J by 1 base, with 7 bases of the junction left unmatched. DNA of the CDR3: TGTGCCAGCAGTCGCGTCCGGGACAGGGGCACAGATACGCAGTATTTT. Its translation is CASSRVRDRGTDTQYF.

This clonotype was seen ten or more times. The V gene is TRBV5-1, the J gene TRBJ2-3; 9 bases map to TRBD2. Germline V gene data show CDR1 as SGHRS and CDR2 as YFSETQ. The CDR3 extends over 14 amino acids. J gave up 5 bases and V 0 bases, and 1 base lay outside the gene matches. CDR3 nucleotides: TGCGCCAGCAGCTTGGGACTAGCGGAAGATACGCAGTATTTT. Translated: CASSLGLAEDTQYF.

This clonotype was detected ten times or more. CDR3 amino acids: CASSLEWGGLAGDTQYF. CDR3 DNA sequence: TGTGCCAGCAGCTTAGAGTGGGGGGGGCTAGCGGGAGATACGCAGTATTTT. The chain couples TRBV7-2 to TRBJ2-3; 8 bases match TRBD2. The CDR3 contains 17 residues. The ends lost 1 base at V and 5 bases at J; junction bases unmatched: 11. CDR1 and CDR2 (germline): SGHTA, FQGNSA.

This clonotype came up a few times. At one of its ends the junction is not consistent with the germline gene, which may arise from a read error. This chain joins TRBV20-1 and TRBJ2-7; 9 positions agree with TRBD2. Germline lookup yields CDR1 DFQATT and CDR2 SNEGSKA (reference sequence). The CDR3 totals 16 residues. CDR3 coding DNA: TGCGGTGCTAGAGATATAGCGGGAGTTAGAACCTACGAGCAGTACTTC. It specifies CGARDIAGVRTYEQYF.

The rearrangement joins TRBV19 to TRBJ2-6, with D unresolved. V dropped 1 base and J dropped 1 base, with 11 bases sitting between them. Germline V CDR1 and CDR2: LNHDA, SQIVND (reference sequence). The CDR3 is 17 residues long. The CDR3, as DNA: TGTGCCAGTAGTATAGGAGTGGGCGCATCTGGGGCCAACGTCCTGACTTTC. This sequence encodes CASSIGVGASGANVLTF.

CDR3 sequence: CASSLAQGITEQYF. CDR3 DNA sequence: TGTGCCAGCAGCTTGGCCCAGGGAATTACCGAGCAGTACTTC. This chain connects TRBV5-6 to TRBJ2-7; TRBD1 is a possible D gene (5 bases). CDR1 SGHDT and CDR2 YYEEEE come from the germline V gene. The CDR3 extends over 14 amino acids. Trimming removed 0 bases at V and 6 bases at J, with 13 bases between.